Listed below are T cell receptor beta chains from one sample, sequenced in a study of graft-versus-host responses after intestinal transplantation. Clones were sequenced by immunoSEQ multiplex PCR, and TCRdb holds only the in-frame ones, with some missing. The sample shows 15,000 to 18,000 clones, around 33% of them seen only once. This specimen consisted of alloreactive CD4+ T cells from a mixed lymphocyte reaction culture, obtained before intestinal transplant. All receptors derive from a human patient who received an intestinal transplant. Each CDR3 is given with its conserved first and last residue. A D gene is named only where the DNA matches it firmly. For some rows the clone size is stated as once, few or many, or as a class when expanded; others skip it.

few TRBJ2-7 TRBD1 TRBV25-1 TGCCAGCAGTTAACCGGGACAGGGAGCGACGAGCAGTACTTC CQQLTGTGSDEQYF
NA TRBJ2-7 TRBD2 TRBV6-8 TGTGCCAGCAGTTACGAATCTTTAGCGGGGGCTCCGTACTTC CASSYESLAGAPYF
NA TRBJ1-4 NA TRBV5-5 TGTGCCAGCAGCCTCTGGAGGACGGAAAAACTGTTTTTT CASSLWRTEKLFF
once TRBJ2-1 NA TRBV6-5 TGTGCCAGCAGTTACGGGAGTGAGGATGAGCAGTTCTTC CASSYGSEDEQFF
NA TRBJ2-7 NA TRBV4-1 TGCGCCAGCAGCCACCCCGGTCGGGATAGGACCTACGAGCAGTACTTC CASSHPGRDRTYEQYF
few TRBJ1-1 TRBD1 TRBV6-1 TGTGCCAGCAGAAGGACAGGGACGGACACTGAAGCTTTCTTT CASRRTGTDTEAFF
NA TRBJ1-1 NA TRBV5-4 TGTGCCAGCAGCTTGGCTTTGAACACTGAAGCTTTCTTT CASSLALNTEAFF
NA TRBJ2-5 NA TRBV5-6 TGTGCCAGCAGCTTGTCCTCGACCCAGTACTTC CASSLSSTQYF
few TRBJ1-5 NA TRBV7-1 TGTGCCAGCAGCTTAGGGTACGGGAGAGGCAATCAGCCCCAGCATTTT CASSLGYGRGNQPQHF
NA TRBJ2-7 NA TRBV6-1 TGTGCCAGCAGCCCCGTTGGGGGGAGTAGGTCCGAGCAGTACTTC CASSPVGGSRSEQYF
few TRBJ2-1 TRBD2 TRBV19 TGTGCCAGTAGTCCGCGAAGAGGACTAGCGGGATACAATGAGCAGTTCTTC CASSPRRGLAGYNEQFF
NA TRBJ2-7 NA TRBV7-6 TGTGCCAGCAGCGTTTCAGGGGATAGCTACGAGCAGTACTTC CASSVSGDSYEQYF
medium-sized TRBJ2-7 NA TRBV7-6 TGTGCCAGCAGCTTAGTGGCGGGGAGAGGCGAGCAGTACTTC CASSLVAGRGEQYF
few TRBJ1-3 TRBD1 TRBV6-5 TGTGCCAGCAGTTATGACCGGGACAGTGGAAACACCATATATTTT CASSYDRDSGNTIYF
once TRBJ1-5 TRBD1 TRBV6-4 TGTGCCAGCAACATAGACAGGGGACATAATCAGCCCCAGCATTTT CASNIDRGHNQPQHF
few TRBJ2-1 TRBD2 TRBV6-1 TGTGCCAGCAGGCTTATGGGCGGGAGGGCCAATGAGCAGTTCTTC CASRLMGGRANEQFF
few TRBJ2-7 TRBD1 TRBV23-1 TGCGCCAGCAGCCGGGACAGATCCTACGAGCAGTACTTC CASSRDRSYEQYF
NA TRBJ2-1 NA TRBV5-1 TGCGCCAGCCGCGGAGGGAGAACCAATGAGCAGTTCTTC CASRGGRTNEQFF
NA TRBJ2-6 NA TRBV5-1 TGCGCCAGCAGCTTGGTGGGGCCTGGGGCCAACGTCCTGACTTTC CASSLVGPGANVLTF
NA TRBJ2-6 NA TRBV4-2 TGTGCCAGCAGCCAAAGACAGTACTCTGGGGCCAACGTCCTGACTTTC CASSQRQYSGANVLTF
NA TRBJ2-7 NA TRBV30 TGTGCCTGGGCCGACCGGGACAACCAGTACTTC CAWADRDNQYF
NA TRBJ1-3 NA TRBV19 TGTGCCAGTAGACCTCGGTCGGGACATAACTCTGGAAACACCATATATTTT CASRPRSGHNSGNTIYF
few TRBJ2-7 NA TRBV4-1 TGCGCCAGCAGCCAAACCTGGTTGGGGCAACCCTACGAGCAGTACTTC CASSQTWLGQPYEQYF
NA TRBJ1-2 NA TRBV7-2 TGTGCCAGCAGCGAGAGAGGGGCGAGTGGCTACACCTTC CASSERGASGYTF
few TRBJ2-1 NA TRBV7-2 TGTGCCAGCAGCTTAGTAGGGACTTCGGATGAGCAGTTCTTC CASSLVGTSDEQFF
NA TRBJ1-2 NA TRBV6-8 TGTGCCAGCAGCCCTCCTGACTGGTACGATGGCTACACCTTC CASSPPDWYDGYTF